This TCR beta chain was sequenced during a study of shared clonotypes between healthy human individuals. As processed by the authors: Junction-only sequences without quality scores were provided by ImmunoSEQ, so filtering was different. Assay: immunoSEQ multiplex PCR; the TCRdb copy retains only in-frame clones and omits some. V, J and clone size are taken as reported in that table, and D and trimming were inferred from the DNA itself. The table shows approximately 2.5 million clones, with roughly nine tenths occurring only once. The V gene's germline CDR1 is SGHNT and CDR2 YYREEE (reference sequence). The CDR3 covers 12 residues. With 2 bases removed from V and 7 bases from J, the gap between germline ends came to 7 bases. Adult donors, all healthy and HIV-negative, had no recent acute infections or vaccinations. Nashville, Tennessee was home to all donors, who were Caucasian adults.

The sequence came from a man between 18 and 29 years old in good health. Material: naive CD4+ T cells sorted from blood. Subset described: CD45RA+ positively selected. The rearrangement uses TRBV5-4 and TRBJ2-1, with D maybe TRBD2 (6 bases). CDR3 in DNA: TGTGCCAGCAGCTTAGGGAGGAATGAGCAGTTCTTC. It yields the protein CASSLGRNEQFF. The full variable domain, rest sourced from reference TRBV5-4 and TRBJ2-1, is ETGVTQSPTHLIKTRGQQVTLRCSSQSGHNTVSWYQQALGQGPQFIFQYYREEENGRGNFPPRFSGLQFPNYSSELNVNALELDDSALYLCASSLGRNEQFFGPGTRLTVL.